The T cell receptor beta chain under discussion was sequenced for a study of synovial regulatory T cells in juvenile arthritis. Profiling relied on immunoSEQ multiplex PCR, and the TCRdb table lists in-frame clones only, not all of them. The sample table sets out roughly 9,900 clones. As regards this clone: Its antigen is unidentified.

Study-level results: Synovial Treg CDR3 sequences overlapped more with iaTregs than other circulating Tregs. iaTreg TCR repertoires were largely private across patients and partially overlapped synovial Teff and blood CPL.

Germline V gene sequence: CDR1 LGHNA, CDR2 YNFKEQ. This CDR3 is built from 14 residues. Nucleotide data are not available. Sequenced: Treg cells from blood. Described subset: remaining (HLA-DR-negative) circulating blood Treg cells. The chain joins TRBV4-2 to TRBJ2-1; TCRdb returns TRBD2, unconfirmable since there is no DNA. The sequence was collected from a donor younger than 30 with juvenile idiopathic arthritis. The CDR3 loop reads CASSQVRGGNEQFF.